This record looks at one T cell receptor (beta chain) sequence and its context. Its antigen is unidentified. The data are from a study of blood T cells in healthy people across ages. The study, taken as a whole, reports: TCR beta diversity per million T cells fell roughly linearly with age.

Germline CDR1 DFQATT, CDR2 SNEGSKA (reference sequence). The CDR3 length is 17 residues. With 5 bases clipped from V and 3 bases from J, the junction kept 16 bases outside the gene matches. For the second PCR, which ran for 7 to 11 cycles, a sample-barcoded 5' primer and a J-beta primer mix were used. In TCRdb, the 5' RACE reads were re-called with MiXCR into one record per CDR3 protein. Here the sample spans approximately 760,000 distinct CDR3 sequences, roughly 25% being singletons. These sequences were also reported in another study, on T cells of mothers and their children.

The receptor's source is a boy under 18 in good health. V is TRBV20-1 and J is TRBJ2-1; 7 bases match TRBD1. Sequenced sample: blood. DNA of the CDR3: TGCAGTGCTGCCACCCCACGACCCCAGGGGGACTACAATGAGCAGTTCTTC. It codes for CSAATPRPQGDYNEQFF.